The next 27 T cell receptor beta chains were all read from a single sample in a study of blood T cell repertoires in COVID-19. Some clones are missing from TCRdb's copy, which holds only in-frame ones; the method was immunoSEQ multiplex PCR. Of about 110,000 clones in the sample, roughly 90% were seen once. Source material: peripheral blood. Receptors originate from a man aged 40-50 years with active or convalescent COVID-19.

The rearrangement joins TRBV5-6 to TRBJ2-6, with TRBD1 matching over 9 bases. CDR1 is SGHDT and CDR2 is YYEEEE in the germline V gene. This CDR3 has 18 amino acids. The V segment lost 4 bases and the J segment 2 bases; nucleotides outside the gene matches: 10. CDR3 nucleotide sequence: TGTGCCAGCAGCAGGACAGGGGCCTGGGTGACTGGGGCCAACGTCCTGACTTTC. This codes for CASSRTGAWVTGANVLTF.

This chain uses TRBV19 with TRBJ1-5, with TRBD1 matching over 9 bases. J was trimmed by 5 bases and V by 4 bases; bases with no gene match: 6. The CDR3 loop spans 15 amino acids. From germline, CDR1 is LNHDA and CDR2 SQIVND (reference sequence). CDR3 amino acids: CASSTDRGSYQPQHF. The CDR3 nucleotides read TGTGCCAGTAGTACGGACAGGGGATCCTATCAGCCCCAGCATTTT.

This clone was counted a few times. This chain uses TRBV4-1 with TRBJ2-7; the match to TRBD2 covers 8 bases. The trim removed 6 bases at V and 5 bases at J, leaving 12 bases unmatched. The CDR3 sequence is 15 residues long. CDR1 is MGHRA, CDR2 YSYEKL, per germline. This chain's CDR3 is CASRDLGGRFDEQYF. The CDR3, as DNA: TGCGCCAGCAGAGATCTGGGCGGGAGGTTCGACGAGCAGTACTTC.

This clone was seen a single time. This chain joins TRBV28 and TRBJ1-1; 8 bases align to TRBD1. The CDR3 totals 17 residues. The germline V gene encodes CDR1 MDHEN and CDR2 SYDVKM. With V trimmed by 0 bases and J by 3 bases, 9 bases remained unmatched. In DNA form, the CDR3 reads TGTGCCAGCAGTTTATGGTCGGACAGGGCGAAACACACTGAAGCTTTCTTT. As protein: CASSLWSDRAKHTEAFF.

The CDR3, as DNA: TGTGCCAGCAGCCCCCTGGCAACTGCAGGGGAGACCCAGTACTTC. Protein product: CASSPLATAGETQYF. This sequence joins TRBV7-7 and TRBJ2-5, with D perhaps TRBD1 (5 bases). Trimming stripped 5 bases from V and 5 bases from J, with 18 bases between. Germline CDR1 is SSHAT and CDR2 is FNYEAQ (reference sequence). This CDR3 spans 15 amino acids.

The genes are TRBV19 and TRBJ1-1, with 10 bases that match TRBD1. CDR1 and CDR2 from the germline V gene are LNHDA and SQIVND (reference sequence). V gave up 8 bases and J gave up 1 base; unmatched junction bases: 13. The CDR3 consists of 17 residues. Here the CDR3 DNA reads TGTGCCAGTTCCCGAGTTCCGGGACAGGGGTCGAACACTGAAGCTTTCTTT. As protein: CASSRVPGQGSNTEAFF.

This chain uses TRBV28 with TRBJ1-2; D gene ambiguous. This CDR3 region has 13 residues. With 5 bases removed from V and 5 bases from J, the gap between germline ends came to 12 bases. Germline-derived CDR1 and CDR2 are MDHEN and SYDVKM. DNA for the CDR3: TGTGCCAGCAGTACTCTGGGCGGGTATGGCTACACCTTC. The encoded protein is CASSTLGGYGYTF.

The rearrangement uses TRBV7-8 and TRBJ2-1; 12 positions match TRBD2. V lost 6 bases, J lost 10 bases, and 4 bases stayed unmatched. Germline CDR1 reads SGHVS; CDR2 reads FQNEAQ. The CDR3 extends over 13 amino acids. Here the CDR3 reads CASRLAGGREQFF. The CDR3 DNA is TGTGCCAGCAGGCTAGCGGGAGGGAGGGAGCAGTTCTTC.

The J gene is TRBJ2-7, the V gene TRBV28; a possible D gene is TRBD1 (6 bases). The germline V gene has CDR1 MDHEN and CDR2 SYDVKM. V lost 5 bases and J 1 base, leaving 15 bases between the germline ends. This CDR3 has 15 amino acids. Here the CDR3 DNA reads TGTGCCAGCAGTCCCCCACAGGGCGGGTCCTACGAGCAGTACTTC. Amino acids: CASSPPQGGSYEQYF.

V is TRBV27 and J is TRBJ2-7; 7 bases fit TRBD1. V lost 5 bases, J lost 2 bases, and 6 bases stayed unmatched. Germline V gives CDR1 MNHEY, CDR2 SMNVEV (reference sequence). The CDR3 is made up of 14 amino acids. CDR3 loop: CASSLQGLTYEQYF. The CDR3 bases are TGTGCCAGCAGTCTACAGGGGCTTACCTACGAGCAGTACTTC.

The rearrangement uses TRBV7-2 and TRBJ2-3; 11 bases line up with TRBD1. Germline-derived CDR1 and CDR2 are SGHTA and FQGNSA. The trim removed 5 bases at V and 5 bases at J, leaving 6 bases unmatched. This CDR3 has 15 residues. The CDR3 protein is CASSTWTGGRDTQYF. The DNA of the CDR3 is TGTGCCAGCAGCACCTGGACAGGGGGCCGAGATACGCAGTATTTT.

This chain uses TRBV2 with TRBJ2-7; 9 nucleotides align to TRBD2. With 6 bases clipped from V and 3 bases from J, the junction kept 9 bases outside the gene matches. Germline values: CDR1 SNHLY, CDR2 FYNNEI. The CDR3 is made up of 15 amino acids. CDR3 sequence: CASSRAAGGIYEQYF. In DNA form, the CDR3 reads TGTGCCAGCAGCCGAGCAGCGGGAGGTATCTACGAGCAGTACTTC.

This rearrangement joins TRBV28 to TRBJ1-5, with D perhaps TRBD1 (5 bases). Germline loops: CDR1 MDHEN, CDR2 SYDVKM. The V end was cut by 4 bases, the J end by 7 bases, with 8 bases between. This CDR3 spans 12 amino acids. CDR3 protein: CASSWGGQPQHF. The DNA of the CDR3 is TGTGCCAGCAGTTGGGGGGGGCAGCCCCAGCATTTT.

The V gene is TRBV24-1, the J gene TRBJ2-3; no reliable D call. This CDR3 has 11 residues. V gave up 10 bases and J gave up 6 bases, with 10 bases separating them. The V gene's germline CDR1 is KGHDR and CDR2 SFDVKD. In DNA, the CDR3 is TGTGCCACAATCCCTTCGGATACGCAGTATTTT. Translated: CATIPSDTQYF.

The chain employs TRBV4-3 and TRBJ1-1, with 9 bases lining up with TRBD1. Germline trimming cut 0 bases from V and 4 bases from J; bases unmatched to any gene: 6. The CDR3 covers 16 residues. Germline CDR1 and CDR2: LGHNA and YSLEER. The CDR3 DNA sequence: TGCGCCAGCAGCCAAGAAGAGGACAGGGGTAGCACTGAAGCTTTCTTT. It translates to CASSQEEDRGSTEAFF.

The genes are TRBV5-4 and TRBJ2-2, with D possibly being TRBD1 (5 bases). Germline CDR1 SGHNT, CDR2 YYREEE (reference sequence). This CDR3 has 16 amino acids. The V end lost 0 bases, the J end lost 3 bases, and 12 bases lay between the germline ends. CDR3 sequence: CASSLGAGLYTGELFF. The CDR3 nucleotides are TGTGCCAGCAGCTTGGGGGCAGGGCTTTACACCGGGGAGCTGTTTTTT.

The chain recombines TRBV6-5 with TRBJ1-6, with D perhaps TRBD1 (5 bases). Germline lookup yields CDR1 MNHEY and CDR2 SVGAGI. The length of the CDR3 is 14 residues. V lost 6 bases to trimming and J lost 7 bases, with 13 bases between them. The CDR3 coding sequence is TGTGCCAGCAGGGCCGGGACTGGGAATTCACCCCTCCACTTT. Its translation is CASRAGTGNSPLHF.

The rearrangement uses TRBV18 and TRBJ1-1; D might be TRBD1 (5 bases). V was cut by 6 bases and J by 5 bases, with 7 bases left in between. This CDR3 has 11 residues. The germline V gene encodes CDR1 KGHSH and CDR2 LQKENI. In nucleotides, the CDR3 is TGTGCCAGCTCCGGGGGTACTGAAGCTTTCTTT. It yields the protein CASSGGTEAFF. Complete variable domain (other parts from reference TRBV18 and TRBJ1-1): NAGVMQNPRHLVRRRGQEARLRCSPMKGHSHVYWYRQLPEEGLKFMVYLQKENIIDESGMPKERFSAEFPKEGPSILRIQQVVRGDSAAYFCASSGGTEAFFGQGTRLTVV.

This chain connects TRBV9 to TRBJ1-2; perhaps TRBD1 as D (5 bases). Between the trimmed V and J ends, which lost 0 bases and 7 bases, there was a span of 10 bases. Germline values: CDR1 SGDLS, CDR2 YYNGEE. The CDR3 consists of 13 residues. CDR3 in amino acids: CASSVEQAGGYTF. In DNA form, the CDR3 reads TGTGCCAGCAGCGTAGAACAGGCCGGTGGCTACACCTTC.

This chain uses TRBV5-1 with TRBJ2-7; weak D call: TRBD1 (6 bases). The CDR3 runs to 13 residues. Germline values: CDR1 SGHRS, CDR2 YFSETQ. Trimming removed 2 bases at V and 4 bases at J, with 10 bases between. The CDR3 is CASSLNQGYEQYF. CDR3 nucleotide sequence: TGCGCCAGCAGCTTAAATCAGGGGTACGAGCAGTACTTC.

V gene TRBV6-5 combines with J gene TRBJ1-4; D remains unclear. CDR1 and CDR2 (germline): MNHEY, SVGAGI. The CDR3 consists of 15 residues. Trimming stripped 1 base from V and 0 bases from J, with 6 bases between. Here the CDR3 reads CASSYYGATNEKLFF. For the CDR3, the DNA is TGTGCCAGCAGTTACTACGGTGCAACTAATGAAAAACTGTTTTTT.

The CDR3 region is CASSPPVRSTDTQYF. The CDR3 nucleotides read TGTGCCAGCAGCCCCCCGGTGCGTAGCACAGATACGCAGTATTTT. This chain uses TRBV7-8 with TRBJ2-3; D remains ambiguous. The germline gives CDR1 SGHVS, CDR2 FQNEAQ. This CDR3 is built from 15 residues. Trimming stripped 5 bases from V and 0 bases from J, with 12 bases between. The full variable domain, in which reference TRBV7-8 and TRBJ2-3 provide the parts outside the CDR3, is GAGVSQSPRYKVAKRGQDVALRCDPISGHVSLFWYQQALGQGPEFLTYFQNEAQLDKSGLPSDRFFAERPEGSVSTLKIQRTQQEDSAVYLCASSPPVRSTDTQYFGPGTRLTVL.

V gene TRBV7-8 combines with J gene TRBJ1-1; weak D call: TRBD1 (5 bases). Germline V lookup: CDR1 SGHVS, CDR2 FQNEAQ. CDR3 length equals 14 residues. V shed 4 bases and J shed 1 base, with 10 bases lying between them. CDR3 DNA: TGTGCCAGCAGCTCGGGACTGTGGAACACTGAAGCTTTCTTT. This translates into CASSSGLWNTEAFF.

The CDR3 is CASSETPGGGSTDTQYF. The CDR3 DNA reads as TGCGCCAGCAGCGAAACTCCAGGGGGCGGGAGCACAGATACGCAGTATTTT. The V call is TRBV5-1, the J call TRBJ2-3; 8 nucleotides match TRBD1. Germline trimming cut 4 bases from V and 0 bases from J; bases unmatched to any gene: 10. The CDR3 extends over 17 amino acids. The germline CDR1 and CDR2 sequences are SGHRS and YFSETQ.

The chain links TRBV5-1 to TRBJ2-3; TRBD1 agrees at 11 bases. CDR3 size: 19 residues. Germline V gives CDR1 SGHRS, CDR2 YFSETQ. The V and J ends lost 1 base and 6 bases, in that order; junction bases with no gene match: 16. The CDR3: CASSLIPGQGANAQDTQYF. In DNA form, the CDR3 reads TGCGCCAGCAGCTTGATCCCCGGACAGGGGGCGAACGCCCAGGATACGCAGTATTTT.

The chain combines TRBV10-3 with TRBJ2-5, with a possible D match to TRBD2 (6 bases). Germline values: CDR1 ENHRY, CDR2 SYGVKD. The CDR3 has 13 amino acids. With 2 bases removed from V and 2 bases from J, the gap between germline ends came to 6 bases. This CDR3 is CAISEAGQETQYF. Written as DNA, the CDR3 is TGTGCCATCAGTGAGGCGGGACAAGAGACCCAGTACTTC.

CDR3 in amino acids: CASSRGDGYTF. CDR3 DNA: TGTGCCAGCAGCCGGGGAGATGGCTACACCTTC. The chain joins TRBV5-4 to TRBJ1-2; unclear D gene. Trimming left V 4 bases short and J 6 bases short, with 7 bases between. The CDR3 loop spans 11 amino acids. Germline CDR1 SGHNT, CDR2 YYREEE (reference sequence).